What follows describes a single T cell receptor (beta chain). This entry comes from a study of blood T cell repertoires in COVID-19. As for the study in general: COVID-19 samples, acute and convalescent, were from the United States, Italy and Spain.

Method: immunoSEQ multiplex PCR; TCRdb's copy keeps in-frame clones and lacks some. The repertoire consists of some 450,000 clones, with roughly 89% occurring once and the leading ten covering roughly 0.76%. V lost 3 bases to trimming and J lost 4 bases; unmatched junction nucleotides: 0. CDR3 size: 13 residues. Germline V CDR1 and CDR2: LGHNT, FRNRAP. This TCR derives from a man in his late teens or twenties with COVID-19, enrolled during active disease. This chain joins TRBV12-5 and TRBJ2-3; the match to TRBD2 covers 8 bases. Input material: peripheral blood. CDR3 region: CASGFGGADTQYF. For the CDR3, the DNA is TGTGCTAGTGGTTTCGGGGGGGCAGATACGCAGTATTTT.